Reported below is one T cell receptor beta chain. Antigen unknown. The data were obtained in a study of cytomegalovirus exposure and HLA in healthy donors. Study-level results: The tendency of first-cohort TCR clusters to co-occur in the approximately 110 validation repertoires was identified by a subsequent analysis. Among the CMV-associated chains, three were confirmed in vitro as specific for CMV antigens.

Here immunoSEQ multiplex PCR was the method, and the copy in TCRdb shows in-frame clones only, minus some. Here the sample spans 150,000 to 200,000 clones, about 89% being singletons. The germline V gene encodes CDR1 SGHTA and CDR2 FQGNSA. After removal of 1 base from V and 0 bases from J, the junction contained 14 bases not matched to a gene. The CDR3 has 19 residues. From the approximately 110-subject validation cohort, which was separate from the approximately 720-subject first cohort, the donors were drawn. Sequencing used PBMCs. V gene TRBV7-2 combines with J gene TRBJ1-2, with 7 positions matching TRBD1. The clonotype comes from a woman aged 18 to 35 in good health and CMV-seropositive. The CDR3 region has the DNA TGTGCCAGCAGCTTAGAGGGGATTGTACAGGGGCGGTCTAACTATGGCTACACCTTC. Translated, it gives CASSLEGIVQGRSNYGYTF. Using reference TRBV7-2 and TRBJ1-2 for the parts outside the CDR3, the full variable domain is GAGVSQSPSNKVTEKGKDVELRCDPISGHTALYWYRQSLGQGLEFLIYFQGNSAPDKSGLPSDRFSAERTGGSVSTLTIQRTQQEDSAVYLCASSLEGIVQGRSNYGYTFGSGTRLTVV.